This T cell receptor beta chain was identified in a study of Graves' ophthalmopathy and Graves' hyperthyroidism. Findings and limits, study-wide: Progression of ophthalmopathy was predicted by the model with approximately 71% sensitivity and 72.22% specificity.

The authors amplified TCR beta CDR3 regions from RNA transcripts. HTBI primers served in a first-round RT-PCR, which a second-round multiplex PCR followed. TCRdb re-derived calls from the multiplex PCR reads in MiXCR, one entry per CDR3 protein. Of a few hundred thousand distinct CDR3 sequences in the sample, 35% to 45% were seen once. This clonotype was seen at least ten times. Its antigen is not known. Certain patients were not enrolled. These were patients with other autoimmune diseases, uncontrolled infections, pregnancy or lactation. CDR1 is SEHNR and CDR2 is FQNEAQ in the germline V gene (reference sequence). This CDR3 has 12 amino acids. The ends were cut back, 8 bases at V and 0 bases at J, with 8 bases in the middle.

Sequenced input: peripheral blood or thyroid tissue (not recorded which). The V and J genes are TRBV7-9 and TRBJ2-7; the D is unclear. This clonotype originated in an adult man with Graves' hyperthyroidism. The CDR3 sequence is CASGWSSYEQYF. The DNA of the CDR3 is TGTGCCAGCGGATGGAGCTCCTACGAGCAGTACTTC.